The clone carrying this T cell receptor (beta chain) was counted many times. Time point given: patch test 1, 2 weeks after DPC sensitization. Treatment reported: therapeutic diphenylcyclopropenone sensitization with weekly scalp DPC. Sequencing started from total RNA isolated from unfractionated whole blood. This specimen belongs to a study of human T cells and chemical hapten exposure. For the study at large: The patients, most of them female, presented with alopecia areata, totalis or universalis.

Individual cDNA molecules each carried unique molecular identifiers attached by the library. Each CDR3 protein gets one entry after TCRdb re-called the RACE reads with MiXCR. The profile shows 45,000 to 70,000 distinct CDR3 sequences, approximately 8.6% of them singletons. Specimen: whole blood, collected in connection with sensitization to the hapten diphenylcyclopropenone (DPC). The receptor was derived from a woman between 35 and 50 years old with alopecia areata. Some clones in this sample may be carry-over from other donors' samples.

The DNA for the CDR3 is TGTGCCAGCAGTTACGGGGTTCAGGACTTTTTCTATGGCTACACCTTC. Translation gives CASSYGVQDFFYGYTF. This rearrangement joins TRBV6-5 to TRBJ1-2; no definite D call. Looked up from germline, CDR1 is MNHEY and CDR2 is SVGAGI. The CDR3 runs 16 residues. V was cut by 2 bases and J by 4 bases, with 17 bases left in between.